This T cell receptor (beta chain) was identified in a study of blood T cells in healthy people across ages. On the study more broadly: Template switching picked up about one barcoded beta molecule for each two T cells.

Study observations and caveats: Expanded clonotype shifts may have been confounded, as the donors had an unknown CMV status.

Points on this clonotype: Its specificity is not known.

Germline V CDR1 and CDR2: MNHEY, SMNVEV (reference sequence). The CDR3 is made up of 15 amino acids. V trimming: 3 bases; J trimming: 7 bases; junction bases outside the gene matches: 9. The use of a sample-barcoded 5' primer and a J-beta primer mix characterized a second PCR of roughly 7 to 12 cycles. TCRdb re-called the 5' RACE reads with MiXCR, one entry per CDR3 protein. The sample records some 1.1 million distinct CDR3 sequences, roughly two fifths being singletons. Sequencing was performed on blood. The rearrangement links TRBV27 to TRBJ1-2; TRBD1 matches at 9 bases. The source is a man between 18 and 35 years old in good health. The CDR3 spells CASSLTGGLMFGYTF. DNA of the CDR3: TGTGCCAGCAGTTTGACAGGGGGATTGATGTTTGGCTACACCTTC.